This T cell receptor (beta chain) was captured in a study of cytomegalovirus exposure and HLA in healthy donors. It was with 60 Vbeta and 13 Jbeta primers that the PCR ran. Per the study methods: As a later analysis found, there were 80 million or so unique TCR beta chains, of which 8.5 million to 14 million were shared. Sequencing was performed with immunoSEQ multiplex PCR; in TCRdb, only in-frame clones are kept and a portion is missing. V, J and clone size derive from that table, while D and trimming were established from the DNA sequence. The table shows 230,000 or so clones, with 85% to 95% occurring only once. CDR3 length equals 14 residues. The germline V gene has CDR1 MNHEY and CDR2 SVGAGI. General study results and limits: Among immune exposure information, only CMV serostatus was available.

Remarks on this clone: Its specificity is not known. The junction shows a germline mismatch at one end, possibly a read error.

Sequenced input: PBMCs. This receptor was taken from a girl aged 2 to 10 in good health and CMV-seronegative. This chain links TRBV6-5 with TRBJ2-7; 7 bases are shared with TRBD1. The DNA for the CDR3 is TGTGCCAGCAGAATGACAGGGAGCTCCTACGAGCGGTACTTC. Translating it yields CASRMTGSSYERYF.